The 29 T cell receptor beta chains reported below all come from one sample, sequenced in a study of patients and donors after allogeneic stem cell transplantation. One entry per CDR3 protein, called by TCRdb with MiXCR from the RT-PCR reads. This sample has tens of thousands of distinct CDR3 sequences; roughly 52% occur once, and the top ten carry approximately 66%. Material for sequencing was blood, either unsorted or a sorted T cell fraction (not recorded which). The receptors originated from a human donor who was either an allogeneic HSCT recipient or a stem cell or donor lymphocyte infusion donor (not recorded which). It is not recorded whose cells these are; they may come from a transplant donor.

This clonotype was observed a handful of times. This chain connects TRBV27 to TRBJ2-3; D is ambiguous. From germline, CDR1 is MNHEY and CDR2 SMNVEV (reference sequence). The CDR3 is made up of 13 amino acids. The ends were cut back, 5 bases at V and 2 bases at J, with 8 bases in the middle. As DNA, the CDR3 is TGTGCCAGCAGTCCGGGTTCCACAGATACGCAGTATTTT. Translation: CASSPGSTDTQYF.

This chain joins TRBV28 and TRBJ1-5, with no clear D. Trimming stripped 7 bases from V and 9 bases from J, with 16 bases between. This CDR3 is built from 13 residues. Germline CDR1 and CDR2: MDHEN and SYDVKM. As DNA, the CDR3 is TGTGCCAGCAAAGGGCAGGCCGCGGGGCCCCAGCATTTT. Protein: CASKGQAAGPQHF. Filled out from reference TRBV28 and TRBJ1-5, the complete variable domain reads DVKVTQSSRYLVKRTGEKVFLECVQDMDHENMFWYRQDPGLGLRLIYFSYDVKMKEKGDIPEGYSVSREKKERFSLILESASTNQTSMYLCASKGQAAGPQHFGDGTRLSIL.

The rearrangement links TRBV5-1 to TRBJ2-2; tentatively, D is TRBD2 (6 bases). The CDR3 sequence is 16 residues long. In germline, CDR1 is SGHRS, CDR2 YFSETQ. The ends were cut back, 3 bases at V and 2 bases at J, with 14 bases in the middle. The CDR3 region is CASSYLSGLNTGELFF. DNA for the CDR3: TGCGCCAGCAGCTACCTTAGCGGACTTAACACCGGGGAGCTGTTTTTT.

This clonotype came up a few times. The genes are TRBV7-9 and TRBJ1-1; possibly TRBD1 for D (5 bases). The V end lost 2 bases, the J end lost 1 base, and 8 bases lay between the germline ends. In germline, CDR1 is SEHNR, CDR2 FQNEAQ (reference sequence). This CDR3 region has 14 residues. The CDR3 spells CASSLSGPNTEAFF. CDR3 sequence (DNA): TGTGCCAGCAGCTTATCGGGGCCGAACACTGAAGCTTTCTTT. The entire variable domain, with the rest obtained from reference TRBV7-9 and TRBJ1-1, is as follows: DTGVSQNPRHKITKRGQNVTFRCDPISEHNRLYWYRQTLGQGPEFLTYFQNEAQLEKSRLLSDRFSAERPKGSFSTLEIQRTEQGDSAMYLCASSLSGPNTEAFFGQGTRLTVV.

The chain links TRBV6-1 to TRBJ1-5; 7 bases agree with TRBD1. Germline V CDR1 and CDR2: MNHNS, SASEGT. J was trimmed by 6 bases and V by 6 bases; bases with no gene match: 14. This CDR3 region has 16 residues. The CDR3 protein is CASSLRQGRDSQPQHF. The CDR3, as DNA: TGTGCCAGCAGCCTACGACAGGGACGTGATAGTCAGCCCCAGCATTTT.

The chain combines TRBV4-1 with TRBJ2-1, with D unresolved. The CDR3 is made up of 16 amino acids. Germline CDR1 reads MGHRA; CDR2 reads YSYEKL. Trimming took 4 bases from V and 4 from J, leaving 17 bases between them. The chain's CDR3 is CASSRLTALLYNEQFF. The CDR3 DNA reads as TGCGCCAGCAGCCGGCTCACGGCCCTCCTTTACAATGAGCAGTTCTTC.

This clonotype was detected only a few times. This rearrangement joins TRBV20-1 to TRBJ1-1; D remains ambiguous. From germline, CDR1 is DFQATT and CDR2 SNEGSKA (reference sequence). The CDR3 extends over 9 amino acids. V shed 6 bases and J shed 8 bases, with 7 bases lying between them. CDR3 in amino acids: CSANEEAFF. CDR3 nucleotide sequence: TGCAGTGCCAATGAAGAAGCTTTCTTT.

This clonotype was recorded a few times. V usage is TRBV27 and J usage is TRBJ1-2; D gene unclear. V lost 5 bases and J 6 bases, leaving 16 bases between the germline ends. Germline CDR1 MNHEY, CDR2 SMNVEV (reference sequence). CDR3 size: 14 residues. The CDR3 coding sequence is TGTGCCAGCAGTCCCTACGTGAGGTTGGATGGCTACACCTTC. This translates into CASSPYVRLDGYTF.

J is TRBJ2-4 and V is TRBV6-5, with TRBD2 as a possible D gene (6 bases). Trimming pared 2 bases from V and 1 base from J, leaving 18 bases between. CDR1 is MNHEY, CDR2 SVGAGI, per germline. This CDR3 is built from 18 residues. The CDR3 DNA is TGTGCCAGCAGTTACCGTTACCCGGGGGAGGACGCCAAAAACATTCAGTACTTC. This encodes CASSYRYPGEDAKNIQYF.

The chain has TRBV29-1 and TRBJ1-2; 7 nucleotides agree with TRBD1. Trimming removed 7 bases from V and 5 bases from J; junction bases left unmatched: 7. CDR3 length equals 12 residues. Germline values: CDR1 SQVTM, CDR2 ANQGSEA. CDR3 region: CSAAGGLYGYTF. As DNA, the CDR3 is TGCAGCGCAGCAGGGGGTCTATATGGCTACACCTTC.

The V and J genes are TRBV28 and TRBJ2-1; perhaps D is TRBD1 or TRBD2 (5 bases each). The germline gives CDR1 MDHEN, CDR2 SYDVKM. This CDR3 spans 13 amino acids. V lost 6 bases, J lost 5 bases, and 11 bases lay in between. The CDR3 region is CASSGASDNEQFF. The CDR3 DNA reads TGTGCCAGCAGCGGGGCATCGGACAATGAGCAGTTCTTC.

Here the CDR3 reads CSARGRTGNTEAFF. The CDR3 nucleotides read TGCAGTGCTAGAGGTCGTACGGGGAACACTGAAGCTTTCTTT. V usage is TRBV20-1 and J usage is TRBJ1-1, with no clear D. Germline assignment: CDR1 DFQATT and CDR2 SNEGSKA (reference sequence). Trimming took 1 base from V and 1 from J, leaving 10 bases between them. The CDR3 totals 14 residues.

The CDR3 spells CASSKGQGGNQPQHF. CDR3 coding DNA: TGTGCCAGCAGCAAGGGACAGGGGGGCAATCAGCCCCAGCATTTT. The chain couples TRBV6-5 to TRBJ1-5; TRBD1 aligns across 11 bases. The CDR3 is 15 amino acids. Germline V gene lookup returns CDR1 MNHEY and CDR2 SVGAGI. V shed 6 bases and J 2 bases; nucleotides not matched to a gene: 3.

There are a few counts of this clonotype. The chain links TRBV4-2 to TRBJ1-2; unclear D gene. This CDR3 spans 16 amino acids. CDR1 and CDR2 (germline): LGHNA, YNFKEQ. V was cut by 1 base and J by 7 bases, with 19 bases left in between. The CDR3 DNA is TGTGCCAGCAGCCAAGCCAGAGGAGAGTTCGTAAGTGGCTACACCTTC. This encodes CASSQARGEFVSGYTF.

The V call is TRBV10-3, the J call TRBJ1-1, with D maybe TRBD1 (6 bases). Germline V lookup: CDR1 ENHRY, CDR2 SYGVKD. The CDR3 sequence is 13 residues long. V was cut by 5 bases and J by 2 bases, with 9 bases left in between. CDR3 in DNA: TGTGCCATCAGTTCGACAGGCAACACTGAAGCTTTCTTT. This translates into CAISSTGNTEAFF.

This clonotype has more than one count but fewer than ten. This chain uses TRBV28 with TRBJ1-2; D might be TRBD1 (5 bases). Between the trimmed V and J ends, which lost 5 bases and 4 bases, there was a span of 8 bases. CDR3 length equals 12 residues. Per germline, CDR1 MDHEN and CDR2 SYDVKM. The CDR3, as DNA: TGTGCCAGCAGTACCGACAGCTATGGCTACACCTTC. It yields the protein CASSTDSYGYTF.

The chain recombines TRBV12-3 or TRBV12-4 with TRBJ2-3; no reliable D call. This CDR3 has 12 amino acids. The V gene lost 3 bases and the J gene lost 9 bases, with 10 bases spanning the gap. The CDR3 sequence is CASSFKRATQYF. The CDR3 nucleotides read TGTGCCAGCAGTTTCAAAAGGGCGACGCAGTATTTT.

The V gene is TRBV6-2 or TRBV6-3, the J gene TRBJ1-2, with D possibly matching TRBD1 (5 bases). This CDR3 spans 14 amino acids. Germline V gene data show CDR1 as MNHEY and CDR2 as SVGEGT. Trimming shortened V by 6 bases and J by 7 bases, and 18 bases separated the two germline ends. CDR3 amino acids: CASRPIREKSGYTF. CDR3 sequence (DNA): TGTGCCAGCAGGCCCATCAGGGAAAAGAGTGGCTACACCTTC.

V usage is TRBV29-1 and J usage is TRBJ1-1; 9 bases map to TRBD1. Trimming took 4 bases from V and 6 from J; bases not matched to a gene: 0. Germline assignment: CDR1 SQVTM and CDR2 ANQGSEA. The CDR3 spans 11 residues. As DNA, the CDR3 is TGCAGCGTTGGACAGGGGGCTGAAGCTTTCTTT. Translation: CSVGQGAEAFF.

This clonotype was seen a handful of times. V gene TRBV12-3 or TRBV12-4 combines with J gene TRBJ1-3, with TRBD1 as a possible D gene (5 bases). This CDR3 has 15 amino acids. V dropped 6 bases and J dropped 2 bases, with 14 bases sitting between them. CDR3 residues: CASRGPGTPGNTIYF. CDR3 nucleotides: TGTGCCAGCAGGGGGCCTGGTACGCCTGGAAACACCATATATTTT.

The V call is TRBV28, the J call TRBJ2-7; D uncertain. Trimming stripped 6 bases from V and 0 bases from J, with 18 bases between. This CDR3 spans 16 amino acids. CDR1 and CDR2 (germline): MDHEN, SYDVKM. Written as DNA, the CDR3 is TGTGCCAGCAGCATGCCGGACGGAAAAAGCTCCTACGAGCAGTACTTC. Translation gives CASSMPDGKSSYEQYF.

This chain links TRBV12-3 or TRBV12-4 with TRBJ1-5; D unclear. V was cut by 8 bases and J by 0 bases, with 11 bases left in between. This CDR3 contains 14 residues. Written as DNA, the CDR3 is TGTGCCAGCTCTGCTTCCGGTAGCAATCAGCCCCAGCATTTT. Its protein product is CASSASGSNQPQHF.

The V and J genes are TRBV5-1 and TRBJ2-7; D call uncertain. Germline CDR1 SGHRS, CDR2 YFSETQ. V lost 3 bases and J lost 2, with 9 bases in between. The CDR3 runs to 13 residues. The CDR3 DNA follows: TGCGCCAGCAGCTCTGGTCCTCCCTACGAGCAGTACTTC. It codes for CASSSGPPYEQYF.

The chain uses TRBV20-1 and TRBJ1-5, with 8 bases fitting TRBD1. This CDR3 spans 16 amino acids. In germline, CDR1 is DFQATT, CDR2 SNEGSKA (reference sequence). J was trimmed by 1 base and V by 4 bases; bases with no gene match: 9. CDR3 coding DNA: TGCAGTGCTATTCAGGGGGCTTGGGGGAGCAATCAGCCCCAGCATTTT. It encodes CSAIQGAWGSNQPQHF.

The chain recombines TRBV29-1 with TRBJ2-7; 9 bases are shared with TRBD2. CDR3 size: 12 residues. Germline CDR1 and CDR2: SQVTM and ANQGSEA. Trimming took 7 bases from V and 0 from J; bases not matched to a gene: 1. This chain's CDR3 is CSGTSVSYEQYF. CDR3 DNA: TGCAGCGGGACTAGCGTCTCCTACGAGCAGTACTTC.

The CDR3 coding sequence is TGTGCCAGCAGCCCCCTGGACAGGGAAGACACCGGGGAGCTGTTTTTT. This sequence encodes CASSPLDREDTGELFF. The gene calls are TRBV7-9 and TRBJ2-2, with 8 bases fitting TRBD1. Germline loops: CDR1 SEHNR, CDR2 FQNEAQ (reference sequence). The trim removed 5 bases at V and 3 bases at J, leaving 8 bases unmatched. The CDR3 runs 16 residues.

This clonotype was counted between two and nine times. V gene TRBV20-1 combines with J gene TRBJ1-1; 7 bases are shared with TRBD1. With V trimmed by 2 bases and J by 2 bases, 11 bases remained unmatched. This CDR3 is built from 16 residues. CDR1 and CDR2 (germline): DFQATT, SNEGSKA (reference sequence). CDR3 protein: CSARTNRGLGNTEAFF. The CDR3 nucleotides read TGCAGTGCTAGAACCAACAGGGGTTTGGGTAACACTGAAGCTTTCTTT.

This chain uses TRBV18 with TRBJ1-1; no clear D. The CDR3 sequence is 14 residues long. Per the germline V gene, CDR1 is KGHSH and CDR2 is LQKENI. V gave up 3 bases and J gave up 2 bases, with 10 bases separating them. CDR3 amino acids: CASSPEEFNTEAFF. CDR3 bases: TGTGCCAGCTCACCTGAAGAATTTAACACTGAAGCTTTCTTT.

This clonotype was observed a few times. The chain has TRBV6-5 and TRBJ2-2; the D is unclear. Trimming took off 6 bases at V and 3 bases at J, with 11 bases between the two ends. This CDR3 is 14 amino acids long. Looked up from germline, CDR1 is MNHEY and CDR2 is SVGAGI. CDR3 loop: CASRGRSDTGELFF. In DNA, the CDR3 is TGTGCCAGCAGGGGCCGCAGCGACACCGGGGAGCTGTTTTTT.